Below, one T cell receptor beta chain is given with its context. Its matching antigen is unknown. This entry belongs to a study of shared clonotypes between healthy human individuals. In the study overall: Donors were two women and a few men aged 18 to 49.

There were no recent acute infections or vaccinations among the donors, who were healthy HIV-negative adults. The ends were cut back, 3 bases at V and 3 bases at J, with 11 bases in the middle. Germline CDR1 is SNHLY and CDR2 is FYNNEI. This CDR3 has 15 amino acids. Broader study findings: Generally, naive subsets (rather than memory subsets) showed larger estimated richness.

Profiled with immunoSEQ multiplex PCR; TCRdb holds only in-frame clones, not every one. This table holds some 2,100,000 clones, roughly 95% found once. The chain has TRBV2 and TRBJ1-4, with D perhaps TRBD1 (6 bases). This TCR derives from a man between 18 and 29 years old in good health. The sequenced sample was naive CD4+ T cells sorted from blood. Subset in this sample: CD45RA+ positively selected. The CDR3 loop reads CASSEGGRANEKLFF. The DNA of the CDR3 is TGTGCCAGCAGTGAGGGGGGCCGCGCTAATGAAAAACTGTTTTTT.